Below, one T cell receptor beta chain is given with its context. Its antigen is unknown. Replicate PCRs run on sorted subsets employed approximately 200 ng DNA, around 27,000 T cell genomes. Profiled with immunoSEQ multiplex PCR; TCRdb holds only in-frame clones, not every one. The data hold about 2 million clones, with around 96% observed a single time. Naive CD8 isolation took CD45RO-negative cells positively selected for CCR7 and excluded terminally differentiated effector memory CD45RA+ cells. Trimming stripped 3 bases from V and 4 bases from J, with 12 bases between. Germline loops: CDR1 MDHEN, CDR2 SYDVKM. The CDR3 consists of 15 residues. The source of the sample is a study of shared clonotypes between healthy human individuals. Notes on the study in general: Sharing across several donors was seen in 4.5% to 5.5% of naive CD4 clonotypes.

This TCR was sampled from a man aged 18 to 35 in good health. The rearrangement uses TRBV28 and TRBJ1-4, with D maybe TRBD1 (6 bases). Sequencing was performed on naive CD8+ T cells sorted from blood. The CDR3 sequence: CASSFLQGRNEKLFF. The CDR3 nucleotides read TGTGCCAGCAGTTTTTTACAGGGTCGTAATGAAAAACTGTTTTTT.